Given below is one T cell receptor beta chain in context. Genomic DNA was employed as the template in profiling TCR beta VDJ and CDR3. TCRdb passed the reads through MiXCR, listing each CDR3 protein once. Among about 170,000 distinct CDR3 sequences, just under 65% were seen once, and the ten largest hold 45%. CDR1 is SGDLS and CDR2 is YYNGEE in the germline V gene. The CDR3 contains 15 residues. J lost 9 bases, V lost 8 bases, and 11 bases had no gene match. The data belong to a study of CD8+CD57+ T cells in acquired aplastic anemia. Study-wide context: Mean DNA quantity obtained from sorted CD4+ and CD8+ cells was around 2.9 ug. CD4+ cells from healthy donors averaged about 10.8 million reads.

This sequence was found in a human donor in good health. The chain links TRBV9 to TRBJ2-1, with 13 bases aligning to TRBD2. Source material: sorted CD4+, CD8+, or CD8+CD57+ T cells (not recorded which) from PBMCs. DNA of the CDR3: TGTGCCAGTGATGGGACTAGCGGGGTAGAAGGTGAGCAGTTCTTC. It encodes CASDGTSGVEGEQFF.